This T cell receptor (beta chain) was recorded in a study of CD8 T cells in Susac syndrome. Sequencing of TCR beta was performed on blood CD8+ T cells and on blood CD4+ T cells. Stable or active relapsing-remitting multiple sclerosis, untreated and meeting revised McDonald criteria, defined the controls. FACS was used to enrich TEMRA cells, whereas the CD8+ and CD4+ T cells were obtained by negative isolation. RNA was extracted with the RNeasy kit, and a quantity of 0.5 to 1 ug was reverse transcribed using random hexamers. TCRdb processed the immunoSEQ multiplex PCR reads anew with MiXCR; each CDR3 protein has one entry. The sample includes about 76,000 distinct CDR3 sequences, 91% of them seen just once. The length of the CDR3 is 14 residues. V was clipped by 0 bases and J by 4 bases, with 9 bases between them. Germline V gives CDR1 SGDLS, CDR2 YYNGEE.

The V call is TRBV9, the J call TRBJ2-3; D might be TRBD2 (6 bases). Specimen: CD8+ T cells from PBMCs. This receptor was identified in a human donor with multiple sclerosis. The DNA of the CDR3 is TGTGCCAGCAGCGTAGCGGGAGTGCCAGATACGCAGTATTTT. Encoded protein: CASSVAGVPDTQYF.